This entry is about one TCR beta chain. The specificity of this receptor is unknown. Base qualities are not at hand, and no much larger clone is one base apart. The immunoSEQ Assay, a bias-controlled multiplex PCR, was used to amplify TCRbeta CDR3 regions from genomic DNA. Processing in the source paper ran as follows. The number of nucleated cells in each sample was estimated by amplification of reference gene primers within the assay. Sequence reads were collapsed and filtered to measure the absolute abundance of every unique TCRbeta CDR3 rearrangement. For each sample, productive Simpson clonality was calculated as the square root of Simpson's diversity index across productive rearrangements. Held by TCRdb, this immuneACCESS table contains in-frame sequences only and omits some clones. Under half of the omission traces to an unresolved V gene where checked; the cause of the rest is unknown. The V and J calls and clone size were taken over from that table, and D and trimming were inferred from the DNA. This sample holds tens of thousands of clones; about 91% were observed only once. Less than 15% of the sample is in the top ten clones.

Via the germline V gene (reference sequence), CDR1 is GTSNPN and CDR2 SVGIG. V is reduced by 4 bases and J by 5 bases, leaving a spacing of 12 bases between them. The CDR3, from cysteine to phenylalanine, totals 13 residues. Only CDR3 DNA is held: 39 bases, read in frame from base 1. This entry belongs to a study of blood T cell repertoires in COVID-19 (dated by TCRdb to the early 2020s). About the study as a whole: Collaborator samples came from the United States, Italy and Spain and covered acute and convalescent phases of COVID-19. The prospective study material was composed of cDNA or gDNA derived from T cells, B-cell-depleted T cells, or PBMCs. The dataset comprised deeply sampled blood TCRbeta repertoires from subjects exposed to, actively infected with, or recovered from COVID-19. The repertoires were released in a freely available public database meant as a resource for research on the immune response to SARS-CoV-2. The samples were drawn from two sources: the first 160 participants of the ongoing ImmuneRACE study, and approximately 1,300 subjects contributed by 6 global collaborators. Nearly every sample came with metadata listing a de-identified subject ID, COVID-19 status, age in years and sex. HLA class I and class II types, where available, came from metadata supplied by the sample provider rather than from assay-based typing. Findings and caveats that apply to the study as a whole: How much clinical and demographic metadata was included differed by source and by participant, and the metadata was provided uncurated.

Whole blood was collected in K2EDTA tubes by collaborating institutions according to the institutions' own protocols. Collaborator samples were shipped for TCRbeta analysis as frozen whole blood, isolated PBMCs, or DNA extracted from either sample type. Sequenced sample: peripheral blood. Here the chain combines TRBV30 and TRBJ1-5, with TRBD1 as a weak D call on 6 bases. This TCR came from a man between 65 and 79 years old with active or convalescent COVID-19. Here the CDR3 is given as CAWTSDRYQPQHF. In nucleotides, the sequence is TGTGCCTGGACCTCCGACAGGTATCAGCCCCAGCATTTT.